This T cell receptor beta chain was captured by sequencing in a study of cytomegalovirus exposure and HLA in healthy donors. The CDR3 totals 14 residues. V trimming: 4 bases; J trimming: 4 bases; junction bases outside the gene matches: 1. CDR1 is MGHRA, CDR2 YSYEKL, per germline. A multiplex PCR was run with 60 Vbeta primers and 13 Jbeta primers. The repertoire was sequenced with immunoSEQ multiplex PCR; TCRdb's copy has only in-frame clones and lacks some. The sample comprises under 150,000 clones, more than 75% of which are singletons, and roughly 4.7% rests with the top ten. A word on this clone: Its target is not known.

The study, taken as a whole, reports: Presence/absence analyses assumed roughly uniform sequencing depth across donors, which may not hold.

Nominally healthy donors provided the samples, though records likely missed some immune exposures. The sample taken for sequencing was PBMCs. V and J are TRBV4-1 and TRBJ1-1; 12 nucleotides agree with TRBD1. The receptor comes from a male donor in good health and CMV-seronegative. In DNA, the CDR3 is TGCGCCAGCAGCCGGGACAGGGGGCTCACTGAAGCTTTCTTT. It is translated as CASSRDRGLTEAFF.